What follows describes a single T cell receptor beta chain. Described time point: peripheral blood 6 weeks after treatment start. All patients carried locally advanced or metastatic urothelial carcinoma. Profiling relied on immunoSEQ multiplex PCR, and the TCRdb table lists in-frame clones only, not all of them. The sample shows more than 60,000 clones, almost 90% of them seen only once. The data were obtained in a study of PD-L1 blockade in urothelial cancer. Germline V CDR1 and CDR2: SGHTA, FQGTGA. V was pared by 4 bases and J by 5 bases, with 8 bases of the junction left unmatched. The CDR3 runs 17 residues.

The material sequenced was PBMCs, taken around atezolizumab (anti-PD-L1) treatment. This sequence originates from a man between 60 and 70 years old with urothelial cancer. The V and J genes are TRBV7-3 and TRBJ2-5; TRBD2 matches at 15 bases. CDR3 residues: CASSSTGTSGGRETQYF. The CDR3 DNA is TGTGCCAGCAGCTCGACCGGGACTAGCGGGGGGAGGGAGACCCAGTACTTC.